This entry concerns a single T cell receptor beta chain. One end of the junction is discordant with germline, which a read error may explain. TCR beta CDR3 regions were amplified from RNA. A set of HTBI primers served as the primers for a first-round RT-PCR of the TCR CDR3. TCRdb used MiXCR to reprocess the multiplex PCR reads, holding one entry per CDR3 protein. The repertoire holds around 100,000 distinct CDR3 sequences, with less than 55% as singletons. This sample is drawn from a study of T cells in Graves' hyperthyroidism and ophthalmopathy. Orbital computed tomography and thyroid ultrasound, together with serum TRAb and thyroxine and clinical symptoms, were used for diagnoses. The CDR3 has 12 amino acids. Looked up from germline, CDR1 is SQVTM and CDR2 is ANQGSEA.

Sequenced: blood. The chain is built from TRBV29-1 and TRBJ2-5, with D possibly being TRBD2 (5 bases). The sequence came from a man aged 40-50 years with Graves' hyperthyroidism. CDR3: CSIERGVETLYF. In DNA, the CDR3 is TGCAGCATTGAACGGGGTGTTGAGACCCTGTACTTC.